This TCR beta chain came from a study of T cells in Graves' hyperthyroidism and ophthalmopathy. General observations from the study: Separation of ophthalmopathy from stable hyperthyroidism was achieved by a 13 V-J model.

This clonotype was seen at least ten times. Its antigen remains unknown. This CDR3 comprises 14 residues. Germline V gene lookup returns CDR1 SQVTM and CDR2 ANQGSEA. Trimming stripped 6 bases from V and 6 bases from J, with 20 bases between. Clinical Activity Scores of at least 3, NOSPECS grades of at least 4 and durations under 3 months characterized ophthalmopathy patients. Template material for amplifying TCR beta CDR3 regions consisted of RNA transcripts. During a first-round RT-PCR of the TCR CDR3, the HTBI primer set was used. Each CDR3 protein gets one entry after TCRdb re-called the multiplex PCR reads with MiXCR. The sample comprises 350,000 or so distinct CDR3 sequences, about a sixth of which are singletons, and about 14% rests with the top ten.

The TCR sequence derives from a woman aged 40 to 50 with Graves' ophthalmopathy. The chain combines TRBV29-1 with TRBJ1-2; unclear D gene. Sequences were obtained from blood. The CDR3 nucleotides are TGCAGCGTCCTCAAGGCAGGCCTTCGGGATGGCTACACCTTC. Amino acids: CSVLKAGLRDGYTF.